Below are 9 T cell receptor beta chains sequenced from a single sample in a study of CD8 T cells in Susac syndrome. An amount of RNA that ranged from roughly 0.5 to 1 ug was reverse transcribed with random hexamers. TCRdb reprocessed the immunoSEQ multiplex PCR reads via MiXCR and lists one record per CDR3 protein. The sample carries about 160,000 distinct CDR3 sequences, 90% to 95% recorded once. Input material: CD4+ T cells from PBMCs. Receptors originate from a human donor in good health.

The CDR3 bases are TGCGCCAGCAGCTTGGCCTGGAGGACTGAAGCTTTCTTT. It codes for CASSLAWRTEAFF. The chain combines TRBV5-1 with TRBJ1-1; D gene uncertain. Germline loops: CDR1 SGHRS, CDR2 YFSETQ. The CDR3 has 13 residues. Trimming took 0 bases from V and 5 from J, leaving 8 bases between them.

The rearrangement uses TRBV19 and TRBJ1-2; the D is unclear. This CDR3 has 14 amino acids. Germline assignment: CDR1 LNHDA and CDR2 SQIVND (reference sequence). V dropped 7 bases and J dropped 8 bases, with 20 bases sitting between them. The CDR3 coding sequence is TGTGCCAGTACCGATACTCGGCCGTCTAACGGCTACACCTTC. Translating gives CASTDTRPSNGYTF. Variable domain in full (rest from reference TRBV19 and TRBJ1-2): DGGITQSPKYLFRKEGQNVTLSCEQNLNHDAMYWYRQDPGQGLRLIYYSQIVNDFQKGDIAEGYSVSREKKESFPLTVTSAQKNPTAFYLCASTDTRPSNGYTFGSGTRLTVV.

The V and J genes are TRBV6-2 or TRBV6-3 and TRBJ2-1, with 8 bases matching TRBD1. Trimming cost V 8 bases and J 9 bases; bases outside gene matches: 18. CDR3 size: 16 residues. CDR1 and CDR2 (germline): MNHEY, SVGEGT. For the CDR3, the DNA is TGTGCCAGCCAGCCGGGACAGGCGGAAGGAAGGAGTGAGCAGTTCTTC. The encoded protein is CASQPGQAEGRSEQFF.

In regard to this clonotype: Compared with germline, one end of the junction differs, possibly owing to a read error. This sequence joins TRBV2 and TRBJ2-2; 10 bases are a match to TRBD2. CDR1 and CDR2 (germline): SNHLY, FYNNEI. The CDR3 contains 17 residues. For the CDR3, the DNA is TGTGCCGGCAGCCCTAGCGGGAGAAGTTCGGTCACCGGGGAGCTGTTTTTT. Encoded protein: CAGSPSGRSSVTGELFF.

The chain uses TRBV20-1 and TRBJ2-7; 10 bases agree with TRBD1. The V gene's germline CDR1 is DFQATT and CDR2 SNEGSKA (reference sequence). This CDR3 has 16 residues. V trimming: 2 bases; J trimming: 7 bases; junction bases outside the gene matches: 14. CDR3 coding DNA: TGCAGTGCTAGACAAGCGGACAGGGGGAGAAGAAGGGAGCAGTACTTC. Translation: CSARQADRGRRREQYF.

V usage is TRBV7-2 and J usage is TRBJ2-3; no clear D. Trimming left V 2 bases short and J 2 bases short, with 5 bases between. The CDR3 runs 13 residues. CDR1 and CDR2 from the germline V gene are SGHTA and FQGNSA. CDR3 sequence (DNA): TGTGCCAGCAGCTTACCCAACACAGATACGCAGTATTTT. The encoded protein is CASSLPNTDTQYF.

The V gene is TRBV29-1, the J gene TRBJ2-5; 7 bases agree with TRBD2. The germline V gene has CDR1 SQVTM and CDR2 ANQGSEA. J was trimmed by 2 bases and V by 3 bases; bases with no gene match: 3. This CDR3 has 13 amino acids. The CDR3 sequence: CSVESSGQETQYF. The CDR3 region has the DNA TGCAGCGTTGAGTCTAGCGGACAAGAGACCCAGTACTTC.

CDR3 loop: CASSQVYEQYF. The CDR3 region has the DNA TGTGCCAGCAGCCAAGTTTACGAGCAGTACTTC. This sequence joins TRBV14 and TRBJ2-7; no definite D call. CDR3 length: 11 residues. Germline V CDR1 and CDR2: SGHDN, FVKESK. Trimming shortened V by 1 base and J by 4 bases, and 2 bases separated the two germline ends.

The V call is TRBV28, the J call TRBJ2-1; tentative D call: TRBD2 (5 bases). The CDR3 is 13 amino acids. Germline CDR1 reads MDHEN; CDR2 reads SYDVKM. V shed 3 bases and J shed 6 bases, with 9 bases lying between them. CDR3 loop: CASSLDWRNEQFF. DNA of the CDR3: TGTGCCAGCAGTTTGGACTGGCGCAATGAGCAGTTCTTC.